This entry concerns a single T cell receptor (beta chain). Its target is not known. These data originate in a study of post-analysis software for immune sequencing data. Notes on the study in general: Samples from a shared batch, those prepared together, strongly co-clustered by F measure. The study found significantly lower normalized Chao1 diversity in multiple sclerosis patients than in controls. In patients, roughly 5 TRBV segments were more frequent than in controls, with TRBV5-6, TRBV5-1 and TRBV20-1 among them.

The CDR3 loop spans 12 amino acids. The trim removed 6 bases at V and 7 bases at J, leaving 4 bases unmatched. Germline V CDR1 and CDR2: ENHRY, SYGVKD. Built from TCR beta cDNA, the libraries had unique molecular identifiers in them. Yield was roughly 500,000 cDNA molecules from around 1 to 10 million T cells. TCRdb reprocessed the PCR reads with MiXCR, giving one entry per CDR3 protein. The sample contains fewer than 700,000 distinct CDR3 sequences, about 40% of which appear only once. The receptor was derived from a girl aged 10-17 years with multiple sclerosis. The V and J genes are TRBV10-3 and TRBJ2-5; TRBD2 matches at 8 bases. The sequencing sample was made of blood. For the CDR3, the DNA is TGTGCCATCAGGGGACTAGAAGGGACCCAGTACTTC. Its protein product is CAIRGLEGTQYF.